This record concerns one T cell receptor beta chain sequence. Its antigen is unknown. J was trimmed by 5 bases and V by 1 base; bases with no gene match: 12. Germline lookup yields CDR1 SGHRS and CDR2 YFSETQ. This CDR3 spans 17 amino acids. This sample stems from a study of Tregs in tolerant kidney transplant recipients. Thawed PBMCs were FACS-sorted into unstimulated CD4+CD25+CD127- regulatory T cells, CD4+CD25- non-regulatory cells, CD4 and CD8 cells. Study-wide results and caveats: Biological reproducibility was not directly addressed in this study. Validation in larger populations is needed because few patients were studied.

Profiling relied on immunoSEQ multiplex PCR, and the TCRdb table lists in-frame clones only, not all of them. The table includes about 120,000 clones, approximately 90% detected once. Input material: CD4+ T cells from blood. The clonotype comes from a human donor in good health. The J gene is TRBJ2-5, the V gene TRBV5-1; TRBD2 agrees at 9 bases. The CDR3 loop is CASSLIRGGRAGETQYF. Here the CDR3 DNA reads TGCGCCAGCAGCTTGATTCGCGGCGGGAGGGCCGGTGAGACCCAGTACTTC.